A single sample is the source of the 27 T cell receptor beta chains below, sequenced in a study of cytomegalovirus exposure and HLA in healthy donors. 13 Jbeta primers and 60 Vbeta primers were used for the PCR. Repertoires were generated with immunoSEQ multiplex PCR, while TCRdb's copy carries only in-frame clones and drops some. The data contain around 190,000 clones, around 90% of them seen just once; the ten biggest clones take up approximately 1.5%. The sample taken for sequencing was PBMCs. The receptors shown here come from a woman aged 18-29 years in good health and CMV-seronegative.

The gene calls are TRBV4-2 and TRBJ2-3, with 8 bases identical to TRBD2. The germline CDR1 and CDR2 sequences are LGHNA and YNFKEQ. The CDR3 extends over 16 amino acids. Unmatched junction bases numbered 10, after V lost 4 bases and J lost 4 bases. CDR3 protein: CASSPSRAGGADTQYF. In nucleotides, the CDR3 is TGTGCCAGCAGCCCTTCAAGGGCGGGAGGTGCAGATACGCAGTATTTT.

This clone showed up just a few times. This chain uses TRBV28 with TRBJ1-2; no reliable D call. The germline V and J ends were trimmed by 1 base and 8 bases, with 8 bases remaining between them. The germline CDR1 and CDR2 sequences are MDHEN and SYDVKM. The CDR3 runs to 12 residues. Here the CDR3 DNA reads TGTGCCAGCAGTTTATCAATGAGAGGCTACACCTTC. It encodes CASSLSMRGYTF.

The J gene is TRBJ2-1, the V gene TRBV15; 7 bases fit TRBD2. The V segment lost 0 bases and the J segment 10 bases; nucleotides outside the gene matches: 18. There are 18 residues in the CDR3. Germline CDR1 is LNHNV and CDR2 is YYDKDF (reference sequence). In DNA, the CDR3 is TGTGCCACCAGCAGAGATGGGGGAAGACTAGCCGCTTTCGGGGAGCAGTTCTTC. It codes for CATSRDGGRLAAFGEQFF.

The genes are TRBV30 and TRBJ2-3; 13 bases match TRBD2. V gave up 6 bases and J gave up 5 bases; unmatched junction bases: 5. CDR3 length equals 14 residues. CDR1 and CDR2 from the germline V gene are GTSNPN and SVGIG (reference sequence). DNA for the CDR3: TGTGCCTGTCGACTAGCGGGAGGTCTAGATACGCAGTATTTT. Translated: CACRLAGGLDTQYF.

The genes are TRBV5-1 and TRBJ2-1, with a possible D match to TRBD1 (5 bases). The CDR3 is made up of 14 amino acids. Germline CDR1 and CDR2: SGHRS and YFSETQ. V lost 0 bases and J lost 10, with 14 bases in between. The DNA for the CDR3 is TGCGCCAGCAGCTTGGGGAGTGGGGCGGCCGAGCAGTTCTTC. It encodes CASSLGSGAAEQFF.

The chain is built from TRBV2 and TRBJ2-1, with a tentative D call TRBD1 (5 bases). Germline V gene data show CDR1 as SNHLY and CDR2 as FYNNEI. V shed 1 base and J shed 12 bases, with 10 bases lying between them. The CDR3 extends over 12 amino acids. CDR3 sequence (DNA): TGTGCCAGCAGTGAAGGACAGCTTGGGCAGTTCTTC. Amino acid sequence: CASSEGQLGQFF.

The genes are TRBV5-5 and TRBJ1-4; D gene unclear. Trimming removed 4 bases from V and 0 bases from J, with 22 bases in between. Germline loops: CDR1 SGHKS, CDR2 YYEKEE (reference sequence). There are 19 residues in the CDR3. CDR3 sequence reads: CASSPLPIRRDATNEKLFF. The CDR3 DNA is TGTGCCAGCAGCCCCTTGCCGATCCGACGGGATGCAACTAATGAAAAACTGTTTTTT.

This rearrangement joins TRBV9 to TRBJ2-7; 10 nucleotides align to TRBD2. Germline values: CDR1 SGDLS, CDR2 YYNGEE. This CDR3 contains 17 residues. Trimming removed 4 bases from V and 0 bases from J; junction bases left unmatched: 10. The CDR3 DNA sequence: TGTGCCAGCAGCCCCCGAACTAGCGGGGTATACTCCTACGAGCAGTACTTC. Protein product: CASSPRTSGVYSYEQYF.

The chain has TRBV7-9 and TRBJ2-2, with a possible D match to TRBD2 (6 bases). Trimming stripped 8 bases from V and 7 bases from J, with 11 bases between. The CDR3 consists of 12 residues. CDR1 is SEHNR and CDR2 is FQNEAQ in the germline V gene (reference sequence). Here the CDR3 DNA reads TGTGCCAGCGGGGAGGTGGTCGGGGAGCTGTTTTTT. Its protein product is CASGEVVGELFF. Filled out from reference TRBV7-9 and TRBJ2-2, the complete variable domain reads DTGVSQNPRHKITKRGQNVTFRCDPISEHNRLYWYRQTLGQGPEFLTYFQNEAQLEKSRLLSDRFSAERPKGSFSTLEIQRTEQGDSAMYLCASGEVVGELFFGEGSRLTVL.

This chain links TRBV7-3 with TRBJ2-1, with 8 bases fitting TRBD2. The CDR3 sequence is 14 residues long. V trimming: 2 bases; J trimming: 7 bases; junction bases outside the gene matches: 4. The germline CDR1 and CDR2 sequences are SGHTA and FQGTGA. The CDR3 DNA sequence: TGTGCCAGCAGCTTAGCGGGAGGTTTAAATGAGCAGTTCTTC. Amino acid sequence: CASSLAGGLNEQFF.

This chain links TRBV9 with TRBJ2-7; the D gene is possibly TRBD2 (6 bases). This CDR3 is built from 13 residues. Germline V lookup: CDR1 SGDLS, CDR2 YYNGEE. The V end was cut by 2 bases, the J end by 6 bases, with 12 bases between. The CDR3 sequence: CASSVESGVEQYF. CDR3 DNA: TGTGCCAGCAGCGTTGAGTCGGGGGTCGAGCAGTACTTC.

The chain joins TRBV7-6 to TRBJ2-2, with a weak D call TRBD1 (5 bases). Trimming cost V 3 bases and J 1 base, with 9 bases left between them. In germline, CDR1 is SGHVS, CDR2 FNYEAQ. The CDR3 spans 15 residues. The CDR3 DNA is TGTGCCAGCAGCTTGCGAGGACAGAACACCGGGGAGCTGTTTTTT. It encodes CASSLRGQNTGELFF.

This chain joins TRBV4-1 and TRBJ2-7; the match to TRBD2 covers 12 bases. The CDR3 runs 15 residues. Germline CDR1 MGHRA, CDR2 YSYEKL. Trimming cost V 4 bases and J 5 bases; bases outside gene matches: 6. The CDR3 region has the DNA TGCGCCAGCAGCCGCCTAGCGGGAGGGCCCAACGAGCAGTACTTC. Translating gives CASSRLAGGPNEQYF.

This chain joins TRBV6-1 and TRBJ2-7; 11 positions match TRBD2. CDR1 MNHNS and CDR2 SASEGT come from the germline V gene. This CDR3 contains 15 residues. The ends lost 6 bases at V and 7 bases at J; junction bases unmatched: 11. The CDR3 region is CASSAGTSGVLEQYF. In DNA, the CDR3 is TGTGCCAGCAGCGCCGGGACTAGCGGAGTTTTGGAGCAGTACTTC.

The CDR3 nucleotides read TGTGCCAGTAGTATTGGGACAGGGGCTAACTATGGCTACACCTTC. Its protein product is CASSIGTGANYGYTF. The chain links TRBV19 to TRBJ1-2; 10 bases are shared with TRBD1. V trimming: 3 bases; J trimming: 0 bases; junction bases outside the gene matches: 1. The CDR3 is 15 residues long. From germline, CDR1 is LNHDA and CDR2 SQIVND (reference sequence).

This rearrangement joins TRBV2 to TRBJ1-4; D is unclear. Germline loops: CDR1 SNHLY, CDR2 FYNNEI. Between the trimmed V and J ends, which lost 6 bases and 0 bases, there was a span of 8 bases. This CDR3 is 14 amino acids long. The CDR3 sequence is CASRQETTNEKLFF. The CDR3 bases are TGTGCCAGCAGGCAGGAAACAACTAATGAAAAACTGTTTTTT.

The J gene is TRBJ2-3, the V gene TRBV9, with D uncertain. The germline V and J ends were trimmed by 0 bases and 2 bases, with 7 bases remaining between them. The germline V gene has CDR1 SGDLS and CDR2 YYNGEE. The CDR3 contains 14 residues. CDR3 DNA: TGTGCCAGCAGCGTAGCTTATCCCACAGATACGCAGTATTTT. Protein product: CASSVAYPTDTQYF.

The V gene is TRBV27, the J gene TRBJ1-4, with no clear D. V lost 6 bases and J 7 bases, leaving 15 bases between the germline ends. The CDR3 runs to 14 residues. The germline gives CDR1 MNHEY, CDR2 SMNVEV (reference sequence). The CDR3 DNA is TGTGCCAGCAGCCCCGGTCTTCCCCTTGAAAAACTGTTTTTT. It is translated as CASSPGLPLEKLFF.

This sequence joins TRBV7-2 and TRBJ1-5, with D hard to call. The V end lost 5 bases, the J end lost 5 bases, and 10 bases lay between the germline ends. The CDR3 totals 13 residues. The germline CDR1 and CDR2 sequences are SGHTA and FQGNSA. The CDR3 DNA is TGTGCCAGCAGCCCGAATCGAGATCAGCCCCAGCATTTT. Protein product: CASSPNRDQPQHF. Filled out from reference TRBV7-2 and TRBJ1-5, the complete variable domain reads GAGVSQSPSNKVTEKGKDVELRCDPISGHTALYWYRQSLGQGLEFLIYFQGNSAPDKSGLPSDRFSAERTGGSVSTLTIQRTQQEDSAVYLCASSPNRDQPQHFGDGTRLSIL.

CDR3 nucleotides: TGTGCCAGCAGCCCACAATATACCGGGGAGCTGTTTTTT. It encodes CASSPQYTGELFF. The chain uses TRBV7-3 and TRBJ2-2; no definite D call. Trimming took off 5 bases at V and 5 bases at J, with 9 bases between the two ends. Looked up from germline, CDR1 is SGHTA and CDR2 is FQGTGA. The CDR3 length is 13 residues.

The chain links TRBV7-9 to TRBJ1-1, with TRBD1 identical over 9 bases. CDR1 and CDR2 from the germline V gene are SEHNR and FQNEAQ (reference sequence). V dropped 5 bases and J dropped 4; count of bases not matched to a gene: 8. The CDR3 extends over 15 amino acids. CDR3 bases: TGTGCCAGCAGCATTAGGACAGGGGAGTCCACTGAAGCTTTCTTT. This codes for CASSIRTGESTEAFF.

The rearrangement uses TRBV7-9 and TRBJ2-2; 8 bases are a match to TRBD1. J was trimmed by 6 bases and V by 0 bases; bases with no gene match: 3. There are 15 residues in the CDR3. CDR1 is SEHNR and CDR2 is FQNEAQ in the germline V gene (reference sequence). The CDR3 spells CASSLAQGAPGELFF. CDR3 nucleotide sequence: TGTGCCAGCAGCTTAGCGCAGGGGGCCCCCGGGGAGCTGTTTTTT. The full variable domain, completed using reference TRBV7-9 and TRBJ2-2, is DTGVSQNPRHKITKRGQNVTFRCDPISEHNRLYWYRQTLGQGPEFLTYFQNEAQLEKSRLLSDRFSAERPKGSFSTLEIQRTEQGDSAMYLCASSLAQGAPGELFFGEGSRLTVL.

This rearrangement joins TRBV5-4 to TRBJ2-7, with 10 bases lining up with TRBD1. J was trimmed by 2 bases and V by 4 bases; bases with no gene match: 9. The germline CDR1 and CDR2 sequences are SGHNT and YYREEE (reference sequence). The CDR3 covers 16 residues. The CDR3 protein is CASSQTGQGSPYEQYF. DNA for the CDR3: TGTGCCAGCAGCCAAACGGGACAGGGGAGTCCCTACGAGCAGTACTTC.

The V gene is TRBV5-1, the J gene TRBJ2-2; tentative D call: TRBD2 (7 bases). Trimming cost V 5 bases and J 6 bases, with 14 bases left between them. In germline, CDR1 is SGHRS, CDR2 YFSETQ. The CDR3 has 14 residues. The CDR3: CASRFGGRAGELFF. CDR3 nucleotide sequence: TGCGCCAGCAGGTTCGGGGGGCGAGCCGGGGAGCTGTTTTTT.

This clone was observed a few times. The J gene is TRBJ2-1, the V gene TRBV5-6; D is unresolved. CDR1 SGHDT and CDR2 YYEEEE come from the germline V gene. CDR3 size: 15 residues. Trimming took 1 base from V and 4 from J, leaving 12 bases between them. CDR3: CASSLRLDSYNEQFF. CDR3 bases: TGTGCCAGCAGCTTGAGGCTAGACTCATACAATGAGCAGTTCTTC.

Comments on this clone: At one of its ends the junction is not consistent with the germline gene, which may arise from a read error. The chain links TRBV6-1 to TRBJ1-1, with 7 bases that match TRBD1. The V gene's germline CDR1 is MNHNS and CDR2 SASEGT. This CDR3 has 14 residues. CDR3 sequence reads: CASGDRVRNTEAFF. The CDR3 bases are TGTGCCAGCGGTGACAGGGTGAGGAACACTGAAGCTTTCTTT.

The chain links TRBV10-1 to TRBJ1-1, with TRBD1 as a possible D gene (6 bases). Germline assignment: CDR1 WNHNN and CDR2 SYGVQD (reference sequence). The CDR3 is 14 amino acids. With 0 bases removed from V and 10 bases from J, the gap between germline ends came to 15 bases. CDR3 bases: TGCGCCAGCAGTGAGTCTTACGGGGGGCTCGGAGCTTTCTTT. Its protein product is CASSESYGGLGAFF.